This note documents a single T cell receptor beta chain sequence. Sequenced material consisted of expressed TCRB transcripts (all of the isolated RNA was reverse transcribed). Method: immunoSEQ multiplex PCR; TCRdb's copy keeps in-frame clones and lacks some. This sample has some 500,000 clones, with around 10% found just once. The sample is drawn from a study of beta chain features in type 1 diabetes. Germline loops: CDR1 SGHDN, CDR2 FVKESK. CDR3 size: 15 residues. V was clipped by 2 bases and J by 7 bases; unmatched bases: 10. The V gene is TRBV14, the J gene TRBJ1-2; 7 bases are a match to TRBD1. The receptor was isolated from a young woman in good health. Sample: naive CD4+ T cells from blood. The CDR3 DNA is TGTGCCAGCAGCCAATCCGGGCAAGGGGGCTTTGGCTACACCTTC. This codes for CASSQSGQGGFGYTF.